Below are 25 T cell receptor beta chains sequenced from a single sample in a study of blood T cell repertoires in COVID-19. Libraries were prepared by immunoSEQ multiplex PCR; TCRdb keeps only in-frame clonotypes and omits some of them. The data hold roughly 86,000 clones, with about nine tenths observed a single time. Input material: peripheral blood. These receptors were obtained from a man in his forties or fifties with active or convalescent COVID-19.

CDR3 in amino acids: CAWSRGDSGNTIYF. In DNA, the CDR3 is TGTGCCTGGAGCCGAGGTGACTCTGGAAACACCATATATTTT. V usage is TRBV30 and J usage is TRBJ1-3; D not certain. Looked up from germline, CDR1 is GTSNPN and CDR2 is SVGIG (reference sequence). The V end lost 3 bases, the J end lost 0 bases, and 9 bases lay between the germline ends. The CDR3 has 14 amino acids.

The V and J genes are TRBV10-1 and TRBJ2-2, with TRBD1 matching 8 bases. Trimming took 2 bases from V and 6 from J; bases not matched to a gene: 8. The CDR3 is made up of 16 amino acids. In germline, CDR1 is WNHNN, CDR2 SYGVQD (reference sequence). The CDR3: CASSEARQGFAGELFF. The CDR3 DNA is TGCGCCAGCAGTGAGGCCCGACAGGGGTTCGCCGGGGAGCTGTTTTTT.

This rearrangement joins TRBV5-4 to TRBJ2-2; 7 bases are a match to TRBD2. Germline V gene sequence: CDR1 SGHNT, CDR2 YYREEE (reference sequence). The CDR3 consists of 18 residues. The junction had 9 bases not matched to a gene; V was cut back by 1 base and J by 0 bases. CDR3 sequence (DNA): TGTGCCAGCAGCTTGAGGGAAGGTGCGGGGGCGAACACCGGGGAGCTGTTTTTT. It specifies CASSLREGAGANTGELFF. Full variable domain (missing parts from reference TRBV5-4 and TRBJ2-2): ETGVTQSPTHLIKTRGQQVTLRCSSQSGHNTVSWYQQALGQGPQFIFQYYREEENGRGNFPPRFSGLQFPNYSSELNVNALELDDSALYLCASSLREGAGANTGELFFGEGSRLTVL.

The chain has TRBV3-1 (or the pseudogene TRBV3-2) and TRBJ1-1; 10 bases are a match to TRBD1. J was trimmed by 6 bases and V by 7 bases; bases with no gene match: 5. Germline CDR1 reads LGHDT; CDR2 reads YNNKEL (reference sequence). The CDR3 spans 13 residues. In DNA, the CDR3 is TGTGCCAGCATCAGACAGGGGGCATCTGAAGCTTTCTTT. The encoded protein is CASIRQGASEAFF.

This chain joins TRBV11-2 and TRBJ2-3; 9 bases map to TRBD2. Trimming at V came to 5 bases and at J to 7 bases, leaving 10 bases not matched to a gene. The CDR3 extends over 15 amino acids. From germline, CDR1 is SGHAT and CDR2 FQNNGV. CDR3 DNA: TGTGCCAGCAGCGAGAGCGGGGGGCGGTTTTATACGCAGTATTTT. As protein: CASSESGGRFYTQYF.

V is TRBV7-2 and J is TRBJ2-1; 15 bases match TRBD2. Germline V lookup: CDR1 SGHTA, CDR2 FQGNSA. Unmatched junction bases numbered 9, after V lost 5 bases and J lost 7 bases. The CDR3 totals 17 residues. CDR3 nucleotide sequence: TGTGCCAGCAGCCCCGAGCCCGGGACTAGCGGGGGGAATGAGCAGTTCTTC. This encodes CASSPEPGTSGGNEQFF.

This clone showed up just once. The chain joins TRBV19 to TRBJ1-2, with a weak D call TRBD1 (5 bases). Germline V gene sequence: CDR1 LNHDA, CDR2 SQIVND (reference sequence). The CDR3 is made up of 17 amino acids. The V gene lost 3 bases and the J gene lost 0 bases, with 17 bases spanning the gap. CDR3 in amino acids: CASSMAETGASNYGYTF. DNA of the CDR3: TGTGCCAGTAGTATGGCCGAAACAGGAGCTTCTAACTATGGCTACACCTTC.

Only a few counts were recorded for this clone. The chain carries TRBV6-2 or TRBV6-3 and TRBJ2-3; a weak D match, TRBD1 (7 bases). V was clipped by 5 bases and J by 3 bases, with 15 bases between them. The CDR3 loop spans 15 amino acids. Germline lookup yields CDR1 MNHEY and CDR2 SVGEGT. The CDR3 here is CASSNSRGVTDTQYF. The CDR3 coding sequence is TGTGCCAGCAGTAACAGCAGGGGGGTAACAGATACGCAGTATTTT.

The rearrangement joins TRBV19 to TRBJ2-2; a possible D gene is TRBD1 (7 bases). The V end lost 7 bases, the J end lost 1 base, and 10 bases lay between the germline ends. CDR1 and CDR2 (germline): LNHDA, SQIVND (reference sequence). The CDR3 spans 14 residues. The DNA of the CDR3 is TGTGCCAGTATCAGGGGGGAGAACACCGGGGAGCTGTTTTTT. It specifies CASIRGENTGELFF.

The genes are TRBV19 and TRBJ1-5, with TRBD1 matching over 9 bases. The CDR3 is made up of 14 amino acids. V was clipped by 8 bases and J by 3 bases; unmatched bases: 5. Per the germline V gene, CDR1 is LNHDA and CDR2 is SQIVND (reference sequence). This CDR3 reads CASCRTGVNQPQHF. The CDR3, as DNA: TGTGCCAGTTGTCGGACAGGGGTCAATCAGCCCCAGCATTTT.

The chain carries TRBV21-1 and TRBJ1-1. TRBV21-1 is tagged as a pseudogene. This CDR3 region has 15 residues. The CDR3 loop is CASSKRGRRKIGAFF. The CDR3, as DNA: TGTGCCAGCAGCAAACGGGGTAGGCGGAAAATTGGAGCTTTCTTT.

The rearrangement joins TRBV15 to TRBJ2-3; tentatively, D is TRBD2 (6 bases). This CDR3 comprises 15 residues. The germline V gene encodes CDR1 LNHNV and CDR2 YYDKDF (reference sequence). V gave up 0 bases and J gave up 3 bases, with 10 bases separating them. This chain's CDR3 is CATSRDTRGTDTQYF. The CDR3 DNA is TGTGCCACCAGCAGAGATACGCGGGGTACAGATACGCAGTATTTT.

V gene TRBV20-1 combines with J gene TRBJ1-6; no reliable D call. From germline, CDR1 is DFQATT and CDR2 SNEGSKA (reference sequence). The CDR3 is 15 residues long. The V gene lost 3 bases and the J gene lost 7 bases, with 16 bases spanning the gap. In DNA form, the CDR3 reads TGCAGTGCTAGTGGGAGCTCCCTAGGAAATTCACCCCTCCACTTT. Protein: CSASGSSLGNSPLHF.

This chain uses TRBV2 with TRBJ1-1; D ambiguous. V lost 7 bases and J 6 bases, leaving 15 bases between the germline ends. Germline V CDR1 and CDR2: SNHLY, FYNNEI. The CDR3 runs to 13 residues. The CDR3, as DNA: TGTGCCAGCATTATGACAAGATCGGCTGAAGCTTTCTTT. It specifies CASIMTRSAEAFF.

The chain links TRBV6-1 to TRBJ2-7, with D possibly being TRBD2 (7 bases). The V and J ends lost 5 bases and 5 bases respectively, with 19 bases between them. The CDR3 is 15 amino acids. Germline lookup yields CDR1 MNHNS and CDR2 SASEGT. The CDR3 DNA sequence: TGTGCCAGCAGTTCCACCCCCGGCGGGGGCGACGAGCAGTACGTC. Its protein product is CASSSTPGGGDEQYV.

The table lists this clone with many counts. The chain is built from TRBV10-3 and TRBJ2-1; 10 bases are a match to TRBD2. In germline, CDR1 is ENHRY, CDR2 SYGVKD. The V segment lost 6 bases and the J segment 4 bases; nucleotides outside the gene matches: 3. The CDR3 totals 14 residues. The CDR3 bases are TGTGCCATCAGGCAGCGGGGGGGGTACAATGAGCAGTTCTTC. The encoded protein is CAIRQRGGYNEQFF.

This chain links TRBV6-5 with TRBJ1-4; 7 nucleotides agree with TRBD1. The CDR3 spans 13 residues. V was pared by 4 bases and J by 10 bases, with 6 bases of the junction left unmatched. CDR1 is MNHEY and CDR2 is SVGAGI in the germline V gene. CDR3 coding DNA: TGTGCCAGCAGTTCCCAGGGACAGCTAAAACTGTTTTTT. This encodes CASSSQGQLKLFF.

This chain connects TRBV2 to TRBJ1-2; 11 bases align to TRBD1. This CDR3 is built from 15 residues. Germline CDR1 SNHLY, CDR2 FYNNEI. The V segment lost 2 bases and the J segment 4 bases; nucleotides outside the gene matches: 3. CDR3 amino acids: CASSELGQGAYGYTF. CDR3 bases: TGTGCCAGCAGTGAACTCGGACAGGGGGCCTATGGCTACACCTTC.

The rearrangement joins TRBV27 to TRBJ2-7; 11 bases agree with TRBD2. The CDR3 covers 15 residues. V shed 2 bases and J 7 bases; nucleotides not matched to a gene: 7. The germline CDR1 and CDR2 sequences are MNHEY and SMNVEV (reference sequence). The CDR3 DNA reads TGTGCCAGCAGTTTAGAACTAGCGGGGGTGGGGGAGCAGTACTTC. Its translation is CASSLELAGVGEQYF.

The chain links TRBV6-4 to TRBJ2-1; 14 positions match TRBD2. This CDR3 comprises 17 residues. Unmatched junction bases numbered 8, after V lost 8 bases and J lost 2 bases. Per germline, CDR1 MRHNA and CDR2 SNTAGT. The CDR3 is CASRRLAGGGTYNEQFF. The DNA for the CDR3 is TGTGCCAGCCGACGACTAGCGGGGGGGGGAACCTACAATGAGCAGTTCTTC.

The chain employs TRBV11-2 and TRBJ2-7; D is ambiguous. The ends were cut back, 7 bases at V and 7 bases at J, with 14 bases in the middle. CDR3 size: 12 residues. Germline V gene data show CDR1 as SGHAT and CDR2 as FQNNGV. CDR3 loop: CASTSARVEQYF. The CDR3 DNA sequence: TGTGCCAGCACCAGCGCCCGGGTTGAGCAGTACTTC.

In the case of this clone: This sample also contains other DNA sequences that code for the same CDR3. The rearrangement uses TRBV19 and TRBJ2-1, with TRBD1 identical over 7 bases. The CDR3 length is 15 residues. Looked up from germline, CDR1 is LNHDA and CDR2 is SQIVND (reference sequence). J lost 2 bases, V lost 3 bases, and 4 bases had no gene match. Here the CDR3 reads CASSISGTAYNEQFF. The CDR3 nucleotides are TGTGCCAGTAGTATTTCCGGGACAGCCTACAATGAGCAGTTCTTC.

This clone was observed a single time. The CDR3 nucleotides are TGCGCCAGCAGTGAGGTGGGGGCGGGGGTGAACGAGCAGTACTTC. Translated, it gives CASSEVGAGVNEQYF. J is TRBJ2-7 and V is TRBV10-2; a possible D gene is TRBD2 (7 bases). The CDR3 sequence is 15 residues long. V dropped 2 bases and J dropped 5 bases, with 16 bases sitting between them. CDR1 is WSHSY, CDR2 SAAADI, per germline.

J is TRBJ1-6 and V is TRBV25-1; tentative D call: TRBD1 (6 bases). Germline CDR1 reads MGHDK; CDR2 reads SYGVNS. This CDR3 is built from 14 residues. Deletions cut 8 bases from V and 5 bases from J, with 13 bases between. The DNA for the CDR3 is TGTGCCAGCGCCCCGGGACAAGATAATTCACCCCTCCACTTT. Translating gives CASAPGQDNSPLHF.

This clone was counted only a few times. The V call is TRBV7-9, the J call TRBJ1-1; D is ambiguous. Deletions cut 0 bases from V and 1 base from J, with 6 bases between. This CDR3 contains 14 residues. Germline CDR1 and CDR2: SEHNR and FQNEAQ (reference sequence). DNA for the CDR3: TGTGCCAGCAGCTTAGCGCGTGAGAACACTGAAGCTTTCTTT. As protein: CASSLARENTEAFF.